The rows below give T cell receptor beta chains drawn from one sample of a study of blood T cell repertoires in COVID-19. Using immunoSEQ multiplex PCR, the repertoire was profiled, and TCRdb retains in-frame clones only, with some absent. The repertoire holds approximately 93,000 clones, with about nine tenths as singletons. The sample comprised peripheral blood. These receptors were collected from a man aged 55 to 70 with acute or convalescent COVID-19. CDR3s include the opening cysteine and the closing phenylalanine or tryptophan. The order of the fields is J gene, V gene, clone size, D gene, CDR3 DNA, CDR3 protein. A D gene is named only where the DNA matches it firmly. Only some rows state a clone size, as once, few, many or a class for expanded clones.

>TRBJ2-3|TRBV21-1|NA|NA
TGTGCCAGCAGCTTCCACTTGGCGGGAGGGGGGACAGATACGCAGTATTTT
CASSFHLAGGGTDTQYF
>TRBJ2-1|TRBV28|once|TRBD2
TGTGCCAGCAGTCCCCCCTCGGGGAGGGGAGGCGAGCAGTTCTTC
CASSPPSGRGGEQFF
>TRBJ1-2|TRBV19|NA|NA
TGTGCCAGTAGTCCCAGGGAGGGGGTGTTTGGCTACACCTTC
CASSPREGVFGYTF
>TRBJ1-1|TRBV5-1|NA|NA
TGCGCCAGCAGCTCCGAGGGCAGCATGGTCACTGAAGCTTTCTTT
CASSSEGSMVTEAFF
>TRBJ1-2|TRBV6-6|NA|TRBD1
TGTGCCAGCACCGAGCAGGGGGTAGGCAACTATGGCTACACCTTC
CASTEQGVGNYGYTF
>TRBJ1-5|TRBV18|NA|NA
TGTGCCAGCTCACCACCGAACAGGAATCAGCCCCAGCATTTT
CASSPPNRNQPQHF
>TRBJ1-6|TRBV11-2|NA|TRBD1
TGTGCCAGCAGACGTACAGGGGGCCGACATTCACCCCTCCACTTT
CASRRTGGRHSPLHF
>TRBJ1-6|TRBV27|once|NA
TGTGCCAGCAGTTCAGGGACATCCCGAATGCTTGGGTCACCCCTCCACTTT
CASSSGTSRMLGSPLHF
>TRBJ2-7|TRBV9|NA|NA
TGTGCCAGCAGCGTAGACCTAGCCGGTGAGCAGTACTTC
CASSVDLAGEQYF
>TRBJ2-7|TRBV20-1|NA|NA
TGCAGTGCTAGAGGACAATACGAGCAGTACTTC
CSARGQYEQYF
>TRBJ2-1|TRBV6-2/TRBV6-3|NA|NA
TGTGCCAGCAGTTACTATGACCGCGGTCAGGGGAATGAGCAGTTCTTC
CASSYYDRGQGNEQFF
>TRBJ1-1|TRBV2|NA|NA
TGTGCCAGCAGTATAAGACAGACGAACACTGAAGCTTTCTTT
CASSIRQTNTEAFF
>TRBJ1-6|TRBV3-1/TRBV3-2|once|TRBD1
TGTGCCAGCAGCCAAGGGGGCAGACAGGGGAATTCACCCCTCCACTTT
CASSQGGRQGNSPLHF
>TRBJ1-1|TRBV5-1|few|TRBD1
TGCGCCAGCAGCTTAACACAGGACAGGGAAGCTTTCTTT
CASSLTQDREAFF
>TRBJ1-1|TRBV7-8|NA|NA
TGTGCCAGCAGCTTAGCTTCCGCTAGTGGGTTTACTGAAGCTTTCTTT
CASSLASASGFTEAFF
>TRBJ1-3|TRBV5-1|NA|TRBD1
TGCGCCAGCAGCTCCGAGGGGGCCGGTTGCACCATATATTTT
CASSSEGAGCTIYF
>TRBJ2-5|TRBV19|NA|TRBD1
TGTGCCAGTGGGACAGGAGGGGAGACCCAGTACTTC
CASGTGGETQYF
>TRBJ2-2|TRBV7-2|NA|TRBD2
TGTGCCAGCAGCTTAAGCGGGGGTCTTGCCGGGGAGCTGTTTTTT
CASSLSGGLAGELFF
>TRBJ2-3|TRBV29-1|NA|TRBD2
TGCAGCGTCGCGACTAGCGGCACAGATACGCAGTATTTT
CSVATSGTDTQYF
>TRBJ1-1|TRBV11-3|NA|NA
TGTGCCAGCAGCCCTAATAGAGAAACTGAAGCTTTCTTT
CASSPNRETEAFF
>TRBJ1-3|TRBV30|once|NA
TGTGCCTGGAACCGCATAGTCTCTGGAAACACCATATATTTT
CAWNRIVSGNTIYF
>TRBJ1-2|TRBV24-1|NA|TRBD1
TGTGCCACCAGTGATCCGGGACAGAGTTTCTATGGCTACACCTTC
CATSDPGQSFYGYTF
>TRBJ2-7|TRBV5-8|NA|TRBD1
TGTGCCAGCCTGGTCGGGACAGGGCTCGGCGAGCAGTACTTC
CASLVGTGLGEQYF
>TRBJ2-7|TRBV2|NA|NA
TGTGCCAGCAGTATCAGGGTTTACGAGCAGTACTTC
CASSIRVYEQYF